These 8 T cell receptor beta chains share one sample of origin, sequenced in a study of blood T cell repertoires in COVID-19. The repertoire was sequenced with immunoSEQ multiplex PCR; TCRdb's copy has only in-frame clones and lacks some. The profile shows around 38,000 clones, around nine tenths of them singletons. The source material was peripheral blood. The receptors were gathered from a man between 60 and 75 years old with COVID-19, enrolled during active disease.

The chain has TRBV5-4 and TRBJ2-3; D might be TRBD1 (5 bases). The CDR3 covers 13 residues. Trimming took 4 bases from V and 5 from J, leaving 11 bases between them. Germline assignment: CDR1 SGHNT and CDR2 YYREEE (reference sequence). CDR3 amino acids: CASSGAWGDTQYF. The CDR3 region has the DNA TGTGCCAGCAGCGGGGCGTGGGGAGATACGCAGTATTTT.

CDR3 protein: CASSNGAGRQETQYF. In nucleotides, the CDR3 is TGTGCCAGCAGCAACGGGGCAGGGAGGCAAGAGACCCAGTACTTC. The chain joins TRBV6-6 to TRBJ2-5; possibly TRBD2 for D (6 bases). Germline loops: CDR1 MNHNY, CDR2 SVGAGI (reference sequence). CDR3 length: 15 amino acids. Deletions cut 6 bases from V and 2 bases from J, with 16 bases between.

The V gene is TRBV9, the J gene TRBJ2-7, with TRBD2 matching over 9 bases. V gave up 3 bases and J gave up 5 bases; unmatched junction bases: 6. The CDR3 totals 14 residues. Germline CDR1 is SGDLS and CDR2 is YYNGEE. The CDR3 here is CASSAPGTSHEQYF. In DNA form, the CDR3 reads TGTGCCAGCAGCGCCCCCGGGACTAGCCACGAGCAGTACTTC.

Here the CDR3 DNA reads TGTGCCAGCAGTGCCTCTTCAGGTGAATGGTCACCCCTCCACTTT. Protein: CASSASSGEWSPLHF. The chain has TRBV28 and TRBJ1-6; D is undetermined. Germline values: CDR1 MDHEN, CDR2 SYDVKM. V lost 5 bases, J lost 10 bases, and 18 bases lay in between. The CDR3 spans 15 residues.

The chain couples TRBV4-1 to TRBJ2-3, with 9 bases lining up with TRBD2. Germline V CDR1 and CDR2: MGHRA, YSYEKL. This CDR3 contains 14 residues. J lost 11 bases, V lost 4 bases, and 10 bases had no gene match. The CDR3 bases are TGCGCCAGCAGCCGGACTAGCGACCCCAAGGAGCAGTATTTT. Amino acids: CASSRTSDPKEQYF.

The genes are TRBV11-1 and TRBJ1-1; D is undetermined. The CDR3 covers 14 residues. Deletions cut 1 base from V and 4 bases from J, with 10 bases between. The germline CDR1 and CDR2 sequences are SGHAT and FQDESV (reference sequence). CDR3 coding DNA: TGTGCCAGCAGCTTAGTTAGCCTGGGCACTGAAGCTTTCTTT. Translating it yields CASSLVSLGTEAFF.

The chain combines TRBV5-5 with TRBJ2-7; 9 nucleotides line up with TRBD2. The CDR3 has 16 amino acids. V trimming: 0 bases; J trimming: 2 bases; junction bases outside the gene matches: 6. Germline assignment: CDR1 SGHKS and CDR2 YYEKEE (reference sequence). This CDR3 reads CASSLAPPSGTYEQYF. The CDR3, as DNA: TGTGCCAGCAGCTTGGCCCCCCCTAGCGGGACCTACGAGCAGTACTTC.

This rearrangement joins TRBV5-1 to TRBJ2-1, with 14 bases fitting TRBD2. Germline lookup yields CDR1 SGHRS and CDR2 YFSETQ. CDR3 length equals 19 residues. V lost 5 bases and J lost 6; bases outside the gene matches: 16. Written as DNA, the CDR3 is TGCGCCAGCAGTTCGGCCGGGACTAGCGGGAGAGGACTCTTCAATGAGCAGTTCTTC. Translation gives CASSSAGTSGRGLFNEQFF.